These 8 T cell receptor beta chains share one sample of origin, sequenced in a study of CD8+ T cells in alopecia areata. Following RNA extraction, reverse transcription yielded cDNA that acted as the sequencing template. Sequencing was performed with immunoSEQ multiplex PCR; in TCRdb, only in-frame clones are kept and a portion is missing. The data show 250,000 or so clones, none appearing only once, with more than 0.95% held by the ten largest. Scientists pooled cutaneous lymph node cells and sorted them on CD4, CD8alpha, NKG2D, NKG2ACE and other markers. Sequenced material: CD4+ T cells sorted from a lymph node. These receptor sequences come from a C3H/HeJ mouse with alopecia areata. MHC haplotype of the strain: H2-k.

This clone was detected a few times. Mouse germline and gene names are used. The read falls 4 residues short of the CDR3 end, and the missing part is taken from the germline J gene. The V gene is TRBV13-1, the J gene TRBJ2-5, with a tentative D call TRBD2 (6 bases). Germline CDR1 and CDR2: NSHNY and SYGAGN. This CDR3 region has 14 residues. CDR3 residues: CASSDAGVEDTQYF. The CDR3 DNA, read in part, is TGTGCCAGCAGTGATGCTGGGGTTGAAGAC.

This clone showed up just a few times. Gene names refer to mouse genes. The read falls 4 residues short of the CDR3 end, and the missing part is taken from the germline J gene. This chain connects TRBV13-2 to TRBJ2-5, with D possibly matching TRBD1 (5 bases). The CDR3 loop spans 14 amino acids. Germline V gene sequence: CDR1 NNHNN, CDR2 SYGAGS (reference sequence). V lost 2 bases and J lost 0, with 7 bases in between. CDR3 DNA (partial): TGTGCCAGCGGTGAGAGGGGTAACCAAGAC. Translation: CASGERGNQD. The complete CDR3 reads CASGERGNQDTQYF.

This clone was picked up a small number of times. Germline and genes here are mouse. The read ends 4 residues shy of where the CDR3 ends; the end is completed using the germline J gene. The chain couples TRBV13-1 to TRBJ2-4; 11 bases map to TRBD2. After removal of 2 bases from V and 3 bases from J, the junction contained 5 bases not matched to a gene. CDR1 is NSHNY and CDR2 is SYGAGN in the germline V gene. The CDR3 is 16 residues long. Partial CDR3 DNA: TGTGCCAGCAGTGAACTGGGGGGGCTTGGACAAAAC. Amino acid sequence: CASSELGGLGQN. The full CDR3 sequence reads CASSELGGLGQNTLYF.

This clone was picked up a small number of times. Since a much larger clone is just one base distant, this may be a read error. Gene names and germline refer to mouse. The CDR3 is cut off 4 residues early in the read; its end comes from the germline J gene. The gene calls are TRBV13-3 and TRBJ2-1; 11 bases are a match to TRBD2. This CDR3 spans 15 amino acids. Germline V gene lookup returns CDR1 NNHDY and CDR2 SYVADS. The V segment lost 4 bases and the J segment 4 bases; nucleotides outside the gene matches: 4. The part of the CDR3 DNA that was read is TGTGCCAGCAGTCGGGACTGGGGGAAGTATGCT. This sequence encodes CASSRDWGKYA. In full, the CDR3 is CASSRDWGKYAEQFF.

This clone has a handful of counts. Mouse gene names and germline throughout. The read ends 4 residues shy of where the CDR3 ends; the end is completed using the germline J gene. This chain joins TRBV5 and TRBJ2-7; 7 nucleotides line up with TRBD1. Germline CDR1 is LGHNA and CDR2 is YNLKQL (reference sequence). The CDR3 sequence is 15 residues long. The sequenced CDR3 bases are TGTGCCAGCAGCCAAGTTTTAGCAGGGGGTTAT. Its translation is CASSQVLAGGY. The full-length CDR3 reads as CASSQVLAGGYEQYF.

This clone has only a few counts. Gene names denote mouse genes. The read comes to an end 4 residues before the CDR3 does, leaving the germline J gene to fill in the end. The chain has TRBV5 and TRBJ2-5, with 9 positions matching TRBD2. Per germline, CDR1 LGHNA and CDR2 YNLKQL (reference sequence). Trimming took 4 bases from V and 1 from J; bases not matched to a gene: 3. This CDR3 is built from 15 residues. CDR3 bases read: TGTGCCAGCAGCCGGACTGGGGTCGACCAAGAC. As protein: CASSRTGVDQD. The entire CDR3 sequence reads CASSRTGVDQDTQYF.

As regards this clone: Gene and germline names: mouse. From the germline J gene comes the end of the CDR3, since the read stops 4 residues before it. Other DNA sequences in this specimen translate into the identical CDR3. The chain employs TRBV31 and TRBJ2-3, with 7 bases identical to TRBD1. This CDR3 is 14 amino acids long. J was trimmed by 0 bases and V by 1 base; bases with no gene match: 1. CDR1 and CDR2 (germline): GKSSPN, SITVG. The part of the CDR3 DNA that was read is TGTGCCTGGAGTCGGACAGGCAGTGCAGAA. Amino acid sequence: CAWSRTGSAE. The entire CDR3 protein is CAWSRTGSAETLYF.

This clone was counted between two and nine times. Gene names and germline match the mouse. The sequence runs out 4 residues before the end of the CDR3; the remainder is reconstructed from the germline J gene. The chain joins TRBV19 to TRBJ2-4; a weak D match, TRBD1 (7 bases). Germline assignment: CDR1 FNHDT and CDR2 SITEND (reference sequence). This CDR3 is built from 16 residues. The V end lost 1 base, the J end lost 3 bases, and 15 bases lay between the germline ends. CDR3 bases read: TGTGCCAGCAGTATACCAGGGGGGAAGGGACAAAAC. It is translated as CASSIPGGKGQN. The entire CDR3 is CASSIPGGKGQNTLYF. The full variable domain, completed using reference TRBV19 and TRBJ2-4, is GGIITQTPKFLIGQEGQKLTLKCQQNFNHDTMYWYRQDSGKGLRLIYYSITENDLQKGDLSEGYDASREKKSSFSLTVTSAQKNEMAVFLCASSIPGGKGQNTLYFGAGTRLSVL.